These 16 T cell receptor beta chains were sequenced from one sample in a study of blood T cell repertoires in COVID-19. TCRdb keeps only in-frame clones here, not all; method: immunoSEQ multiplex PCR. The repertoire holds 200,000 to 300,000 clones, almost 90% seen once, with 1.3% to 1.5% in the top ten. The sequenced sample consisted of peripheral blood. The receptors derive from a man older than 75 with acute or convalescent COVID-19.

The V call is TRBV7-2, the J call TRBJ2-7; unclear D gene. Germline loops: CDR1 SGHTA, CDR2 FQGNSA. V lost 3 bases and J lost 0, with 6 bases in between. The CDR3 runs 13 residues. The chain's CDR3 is CASSFDSSYEQYF. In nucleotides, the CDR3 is TGTGCCAGCAGCTTCGACTCCTCCTACGAGCAGTACTTC.

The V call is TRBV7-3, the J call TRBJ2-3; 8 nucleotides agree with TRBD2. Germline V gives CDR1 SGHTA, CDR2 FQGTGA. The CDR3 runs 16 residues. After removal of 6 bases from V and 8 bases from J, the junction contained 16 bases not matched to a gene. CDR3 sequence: CASSLRPSGGRGTQYF. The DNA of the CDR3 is TGTGCCAGCAGTCTCAGGCCCAGCGGGGGCAGGGGTACGCAGTATTTT.

The CDR3 sequence: CASRFLRDLQETQYF. The CDR3 DNA reads TGTGCCAGCAGATTTTTGCGGGACTTACAAGAGACCCAGTACTTC. The J gene is TRBJ2-5, the V gene TRBV5-8, with D possibly matching TRBD2 (6 bases). CDR3 length: 15 residues. CDR1 is SGHTS and CDR2 is YDEGEE in the germline V gene. The V and J ends lost 5 bases and 2 bases respectively, with 16 bases between them. Filled out from reference TRBV5-8 and TRBJ2-5, the complete variable domain reads EAGVTQSPTHLIKTRGQQATLRCSPISGHTSVYWYQQALGLGLQFLLWYDEGEERNRGNFPPRFSGRQFPNYSSELNVNALELEDSALYLCASRFLRDLQETQYFGPGTRLLVL.

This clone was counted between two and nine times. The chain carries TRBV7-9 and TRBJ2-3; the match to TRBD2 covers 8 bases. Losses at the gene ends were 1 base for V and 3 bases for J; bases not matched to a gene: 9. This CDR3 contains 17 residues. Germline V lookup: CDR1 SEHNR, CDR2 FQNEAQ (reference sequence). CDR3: CASSLGVAGMNTDTQYF. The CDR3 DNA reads TGTGCCAGCAGCTTAGGAGTAGCGGGGATGAATACAGATACGCAGTATTTT.

CDR3 amino acids: CASSLSGTSYRELFF. DNA for the CDR3: TGTGCCAGCAGCTTAAGCGGGACTAGTTACCGGGAGCTGTTTTTT. The chain employs TRBV7-3 and TRBJ2-2; TRBD2 matches at 8 bases. The V gene's germline CDR1 is SGHTA and CDR2 FQGTGA. V was clipped by 1 base and J by 9 bases; unmatched bases: 7. There are 15 residues in the CDR3.

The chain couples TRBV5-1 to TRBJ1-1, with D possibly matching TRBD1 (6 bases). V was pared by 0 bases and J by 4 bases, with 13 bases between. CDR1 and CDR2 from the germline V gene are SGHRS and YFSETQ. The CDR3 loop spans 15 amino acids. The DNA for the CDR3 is TGCGCCAGCAGCTTGGCGGGGGGCAAAAGCACTGAAGCTTTCTTT. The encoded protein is CASSLAGGKSTEAFF.

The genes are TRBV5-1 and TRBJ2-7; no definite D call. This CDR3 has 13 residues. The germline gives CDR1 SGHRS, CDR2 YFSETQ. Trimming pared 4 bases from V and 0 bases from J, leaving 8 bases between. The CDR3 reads CASSVDGSYEQYF. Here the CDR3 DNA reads TGCGCCAGCAGCGTGGACGGCTCCTACGAGCAGTACTTC.

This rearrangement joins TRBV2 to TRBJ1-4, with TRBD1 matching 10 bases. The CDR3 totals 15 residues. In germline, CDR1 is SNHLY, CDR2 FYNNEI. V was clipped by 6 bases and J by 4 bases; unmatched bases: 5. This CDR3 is CASSERTGGNEKLFF. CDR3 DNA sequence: TGTGCCAGCAGCGAAAGGACAGGGGGTAATGAAAAACTGTTTTTT.

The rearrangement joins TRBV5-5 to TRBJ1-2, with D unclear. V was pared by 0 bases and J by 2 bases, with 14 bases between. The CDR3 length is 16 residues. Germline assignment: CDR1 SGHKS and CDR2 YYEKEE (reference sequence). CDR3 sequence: CASSLVTPSRNYGYTF. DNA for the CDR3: TGTGCCAGCAGCTTGGTTACGCCCTCGCGAAACTATGGCTACACCTTC.

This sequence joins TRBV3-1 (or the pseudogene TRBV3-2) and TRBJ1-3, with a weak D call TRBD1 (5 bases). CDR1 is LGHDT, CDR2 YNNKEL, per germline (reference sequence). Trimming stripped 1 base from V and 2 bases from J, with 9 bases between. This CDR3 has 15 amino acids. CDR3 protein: CASSQVARAGNTIYF. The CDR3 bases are TGTGCCAGCAGCCAAGTGGCCAGGGCTGGAAACACCATATATTTT.

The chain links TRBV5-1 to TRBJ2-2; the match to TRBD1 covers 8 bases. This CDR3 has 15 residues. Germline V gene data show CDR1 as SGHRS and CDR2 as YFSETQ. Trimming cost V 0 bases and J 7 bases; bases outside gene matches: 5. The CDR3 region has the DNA TGCGCCAGCAGCTTGGCCCAGGGGGCTATCGGGGAGCTGTTTTTT. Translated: CASSLAQGAIGELFF.

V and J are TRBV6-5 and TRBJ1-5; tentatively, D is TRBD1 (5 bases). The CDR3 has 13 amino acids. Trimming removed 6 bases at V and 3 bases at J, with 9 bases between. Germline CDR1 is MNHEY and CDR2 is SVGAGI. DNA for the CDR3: TGTGCCAGCAGACGGACACTCAATCAGCCCCAGCATTTT. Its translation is CASRRTLNQPQHF.

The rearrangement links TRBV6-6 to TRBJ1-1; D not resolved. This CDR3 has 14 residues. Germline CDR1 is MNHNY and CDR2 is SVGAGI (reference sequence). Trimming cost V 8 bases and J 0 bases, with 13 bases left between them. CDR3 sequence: CASVPTLLNTEAFF. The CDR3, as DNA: TGTGCCAGCGTCCCGACACTTCTGAACACTGAAGCTTTCTTT.

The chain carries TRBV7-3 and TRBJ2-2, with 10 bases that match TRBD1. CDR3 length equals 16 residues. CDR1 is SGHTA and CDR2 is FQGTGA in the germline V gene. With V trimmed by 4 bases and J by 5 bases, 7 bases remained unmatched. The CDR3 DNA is TGTGCCAGCAGCTCCCGGACAGGGGGAGGGACCGGGGAGCTGTTTTTT. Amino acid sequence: CASSSRTGGGTGELFF.

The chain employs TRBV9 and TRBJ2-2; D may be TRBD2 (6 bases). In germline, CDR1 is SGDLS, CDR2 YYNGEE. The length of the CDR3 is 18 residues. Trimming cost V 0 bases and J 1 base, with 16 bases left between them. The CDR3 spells CASSVGSGGMGNTGELFF. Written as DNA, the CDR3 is TGTGCCAGCAGCGTAGGGTCAGGAGGGATGGGGAACACCGGGGAGCTGTTTTTT.

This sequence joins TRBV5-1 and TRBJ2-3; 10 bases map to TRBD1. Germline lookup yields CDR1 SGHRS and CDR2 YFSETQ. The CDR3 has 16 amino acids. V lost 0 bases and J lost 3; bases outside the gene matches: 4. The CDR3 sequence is CASSLERTGGTDTQYF. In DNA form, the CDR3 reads TGCGCCAGCAGCTTGGAACGGACAGGGGGGACAGATACGCAGTATTTT.